These 16 T cell receptor beta chains share one sample of origin, sequenced in a study of CD8 T cells in Susac syndrome. With random hexamers, reverse transcription was performed on roughly 0.5 to 1 ug of RNA. MiXCR was run by TCRdb on the immunoSEQ multiplex PCR reads, yielding one entry per CDR3 protein. The data hold 100,000 to 150,000 distinct CDR3 sequences, with nearly 95% observed a single time. The sequenced material came from CD4+ T cells from PBMCs. The source of these receptors is a human donor in good health.

This clonotype was observed once. CDR3 residues: CATSRDSVRSSGNTIYF. In DNA, the CDR3 is TGTGCCACCAGCAGAGATTCCGTTCGTAGCTCTGGAAACACCATATATTTT. The genes are TRBV15 and TRBJ1-3, with D hard to call. From germline, CDR1 is LNHNV and CDR2 YYDKDF (reference sequence). The V end lost 0 bases, the J end lost 0 bases, and 12 bases lay between the germline ends. The CDR3 is 17 amino acids. Supplemented by reference TRBV15 and TRBJ1-3, the full variable domain reads DAMVIQNPRYQVTQFGKPVTLSCSQTLNHNVMYWYQQKSSQAPKLLFHYYDKDFNNEADTPDNFQSRRPNTSFCFLDIRSPGLGDTAMYLCATSRDSVRSSGNTIYFGEGSWLTVV.

The rearrangement joins TRBV24-1 to TRBJ2-2; TRBD1 agrees at 10 bases. CDR1 and CDR2 (germline): KGHDR, SFDVKD. The CDR3 extends over 13 amino acids. After removal of 9 bases from V and 6 bases from J, the junction contained 3 bases not matched to a gene. CDR3 nucleotide sequence: TGTGCCACCTCCGGACAGGGGGCCGGGGAGCTGTTTTTT. Its translation: CATSGQGAGELFF.

J is TRBJ2-1 and V is TRBV3-1; D remains unclear. Germline CDR1 and CDR2: LGHDT and YNNKEL (reference sequence). The CDR3 consists of 18 residues. The V gene lost 0 bases and the J gene lost 1 base, with 16 bases spanning the gap. The CDR3 nucleotides read TGTGCCAGCAGCCAAGATAGTATCTCTCAAGCGTCCTACAATGAGCAGTTCTTC. It codes for CASSQDSISQASYNEQFF.

The chain employs TRBV20-1 and TRBJ1-2; TRBD1 aligns across 7 bases. J was trimmed by 6 bases and V by 3 bases; bases with no gene match: 7. The CDR3 covers 13 residues. The germline V gene has CDR1 DFQATT and CDR2 SNEGSKA (reference sequence). CDR3 amino acids: CSARGQPGDGYTF. The CDR3 DNA is TGCAGTGCTAGGGGACAGCCGGGAGATGGCTACACCTTC.

The J gene is TRBJ2-5, the V gene TRBV28; D not resolved. V lost 3 bases to trimming and J lost 5 bases, with 10 bases between them. The CDR3 totals 13 residues. Germline loops: CDR1 MDHEN, CDR2 SYDVKM. CDR3 DNA: TGTGCCAGCAGTTTGGGCAGGACGGAGACCCAGTACTTC. This sequence encodes CASSLGRTETQYF.

The V gene is TRBV7-2, the J gene TRBJ2-5; 11 nucleotides match TRBD1. The germline V gene has CDR1 SGHTA and CDR2 FQGNSA. The junction had 2 bases not matched to a gene; V was cut back by 1 base and J by 4 bases. The CDR3 sequence is 15 residues long. The CDR3 sequence: CASSLGGTGGETQYF. DNA of the CDR3: TGTGCCAGCAGCTTAGGGGGGACAGGGGGAGAGACCCAGTACTTC.

This chain joins TRBV28 and TRBJ1-2; 10 nucleotides align to TRBD1. V dropped 8 bases and J dropped 5; count of bases not matched to a gene: 8. The CDR3 contains 14 residues. Germline CDR1 reads MDHEN; CDR2 reads SYDVKM. In DNA form, the CDR3 reads TGTGCCAGCCGAACACCGGGACAGGGGTATGGCTACACCTTC. As protein: CASRTPGQGYGYTF.

The rearrangement links TRBV20-1 to TRBJ2-7; TRBD2 matches at 11 bases. CDR3 length: 14 residues. V was pared by 5 bases and J by 7 bases, with 10 bases of the junction left unmatched. The germline V gene has CDR1 DFQATT and CDR2 SNEGSKA (reference sequence). CDR3 sequence (DNA): TGCAGTGCTGGTGTAGCGGGAGGGCCAAGAGAGCAGTACTTC. Translated, it gives CSAGVAGGPREQYF.

The V call is TRBV29-1, the J call TRBJ1-1, with 7 positions matching TRBD1. The CDR3 has 16 amino acids. With 5 bases clipped from V and 1 base from J, the junction kept 13 bases outside the gene matches. Germline-derived CDR1 and CDR2 are SQVTM and ANQGSEA. CDR3 sequence reads: CSVPLGAGGGNTEAFF. The DNA for the CDR3 is TGCAGCGTTCCCTTAGGGGCAGGGGGAGGGAACACTGAAGCTTTCTTT. Complete variable domain (other parts from reference TRBV29-1 and TRBJ1-1): SAVISQKPSRDICQRGTSLTIQCQVDSQVTMMFWYRQQPGQSLTLIATANQGSEATYESGFVIDKFPISRPNLTFSTLTVSNMSPEDSSIYLCSVPLGAGGGNTEAFFGQGTRLTVV.

V and J are TRBV20-1 and TRBJ1-1; 7 bases fit TRBD1. The germline V gene has CDR1 DFQATT and CDR2 SNEGSKA (reference sequence). The ends lost 2 bases at V and 6 bases at J; junction bases unmatched: 12. This CDR3 contains 15 residues. CDR3 DNA sequence: TGCAGTGCTAGACCCACAGGGGCCGTTAGCTCTGAAGCTTTCTTT. It encodes CSARPTGAVSSEAFF.

This clonotype was counted a single time. The chain couples TRBV7-9 to TRBJ2-7; TRBD1 matches 7 bases. V dropped 2 bases and J dropped 3; count of bases not matched to a gene: 10. The CDR3 spans 16 residues. Germline values: CDR1 SEHNR, CDR2 FQNEAQ (reference sequence). The CDR3 region is CASSLTFGTVNYEQYF. CDR3 nucleotide sequence: TGTGCCAGCAGCTTAACGTTCGGGACAGTGAACTACGAGCAGTACTTC.

V gene TRBV5-4 combines with J gene TRBJ2-2; 9 positions agree with TRBD1. This CDR3 is built from 15 residues. J lost 3 bases, V lost 0 bases, and 0 bases had no gene match. The germline V gene has CDR1 SGHNT and CDR2 YYREEE (reference sequence). The CDR3 DNA follows: TGTGCCAGCAGCTTGGGGGACAGGGACACCGGGGAGCTGTTTTTT. Its translation is CASSLGDRDTGELFF.

The chain carries TRBV5-6 and TRBJ2-1, with D perhaps TRBD2 (5 bases). The CDR3 totals 15 residues. The V gene lost 1 base and the J gene lost 3 bases, with 11 bases spanning the gap. The germline CDR1 and CDR2 sequences are SGHDT and YYEEEE. CDR3 nucleotides: TGTGCCAGCAGCTTGTATACGGGAAGCTACAATGAGCAGTTCTTC. It is translated as CASSLYTGSYNEQFF.

This clonotype was seen a single time. This rearrangement joins TRBV27 to TRBJ1-5; no clear D. Germline V lookup: CDR1 MNHEY, CDR2 SMNVEV (reference sequence). The CDR3 loop spans 13 amino acids. The CDR3 loop is CSGAIRGNQPQHF. The CDR3, as DNA: TGTAGCGGCGCTATTAGGGGCAATCAGCCCCAGCATTTT.

The V call is TRBV6-6, the J call TRBJ1-2; D is undetermined. CDR1 is MNHNY and CDR2 is SVGAGI in the germline V gene (reference sequence). There are 15 residues in the CDR3. Trimming removed 5 bases from V and 4 bases from J, with 17 bases in between. CDR3 in amino acids: CASSGETPGGYGYTF. For the CDR3, the DNA is TGTGCCAGCAGTGGAGAGACACCCGGCGGCTATGGCTACACCTTC.

The rearrangement uses TRBV5-1 and TRBJ1-5, with TRBD1 matching 7 bases. Looked up from germline, CDR1 is SGHRS and CDR2 is YFSETQ. Trimming cost V 4 bases and J 7 bases; bases outside gene matches: 5. The CDR3 is made up of 13 amino acids. The CDR3 region has the DNA TGCGCCAGCAGCCCCGACAGGGTCCAGCCCCAGCATTTT. Translated, it gives CASSPDRVQPQHF.